These 27 T cell receptor beta chains came from one sample sequenced in a study of Ad26.COV2.S vaccination and SARS-CoV-2 variants. Libraries were prepared by immunoSEQ multiplex PCR; TCRdb keeps only in-frame clonotypes and omits some of them. The sample holds hundreds of thousands of clones, 75% to 95% seen once. As for treatment: approximately 18 received Ad26.COV2.S at low or high dose, single or two shots; several received placebo; per-sample allocation not given. The samples date from day 63 after the first vaccine or placebo injection. Specimen: peripheral blood, collected in a trial of Ad26.COV2.S vaccine versus placebo. These receptors originate from a person between 18 and 65 years old who received the Ad26.COV2.S COVID-19 vaccine or a placebo.

The V gene is TRBV5-6, the J gene TRBJ1-6; unclear D gene. The CDR3 contains 13 residues. Germline CDR1 reads SGHDT; CDR2 reads YYEEEE. Between the trimmed V and J ends, which lost 3 bases and 9 bases, there was a span of 10 bases. CDR3 DNA sequence: TGTGCCAGCAGCTCCGGACGTCTTTCACCCCTCCACTTT. It is translated as CASSSGRLSPLHF.

The CDR3 here is CASSQTGSSYEQYF. Written as DNA, the CDR3 is TGTGCCAGCAGTCAGACAGGAAGCTCCTACGAGCAGTACTTC. The rearrangement joins TRBV6-6 to TRBJ2-7, with a weak D call TRBD1 (6 bases). The V gene's germline CDR1 is MNHNY and CDR2 SVGAGI (reference sequence). The V gene lost 5 bases and the J gene lost 0 bases, with 11 bases spanning the gap. The CDR3 contains 14 residues.

This clone showed up just a few times. V gene TRBV6-6 combines with J gene TRBJ2-2, with D unresolved. CDR3 length equals 14 residues. The V end was cut by 5 bases, the J end by 0 bases, with 7 bases between. Germline CDR1 MNHNY, CDR2 SVGAGI (reference sequence). CDR3 nucleotides: TGTGCCAGCAGTCCGACTCCGAACACCGGGGAGCTGTTTTTT. Translating it yields CASSPTPNTGELFF.

V is TRBV7-8 and J is TRBJ1-2; D is ambiguous. Trimming left V 1 base short and J 4 bases short, with 4 bases between. The CDR3 has 12 residues. Germline assignment: CDR1 SGHVS and CDR2 FQNEAQ. The CDR3 DNA reads as TGTGCCAGCAGCTTAGAGCTCTATGGCTACACCTTC. It yields the protein CASSLELYGYTF.

The CDR3 sequence is CASSLIGTQNTGELFF. CDR3 coding DNA: TGTGCCAGCAGCTTGATCGGAACACAGAACACCGGGGAGCTGTTTTTT. V gene TRBV5-4 combines with J gene TRBJ2-2; no reliable D call. This CDR3 is built from 16 residues. Looked up from germline, CDR1 is SGHNT and CDR2 is YYREEE (reference sequence). The V gene lost 1 base and the J gene lost 1 base, with 11 bases spanning the gap.

This chain joins TRBV12-5 and TRBJ2-2, with D uncertain. The CDR3 has 13 residues. Per the germline V gene, CDR1 is LGHNT and CDR2 is FRNRAP. Trimming stripped 5 bases from V and 4 bases from J, with 8 bases between. In nucleotides, the CDR3 is TGTGCTAGTGGTAAGATATCCACCGGGGAGCTGTTTTTT. As protein: CASGKISTGELFF.

The gene calls are TRBV12-2 and TRBJ2-7; the table gives TRBD2 as D, unverified against the DNA. TRBV12-2 is given as a pseudogene. This CDR3 is built from 13 residues. This CDR3 reads CASRLLEPEEQYF. The CDR3 bases are TGTGCAAGTCGCTTGTTGGAGCCGGAAGAGCAGTACTTC.

In nucleotides, the CDR3 is TGTGCCAGCAGGACTGGACAGGGGGCCTACGAGCAGTACTTC. The encoded protein is CASRTGQGAYEQYF. This chain joins TRBV6-9 and TRBJ2-7, with 10 bases identical to TRBD1. This CDR3 is 14 amino acids long. Germline CDR1 reads MNHGY; CDR2 reads SVAAGI. Trimming at V came to 6 bases and at J to 2 bases, leaving 4 bases not matched to a gene.

The chain is built from TRBV7-2 and TRBJ2-1; 7 bases line up with TRBD2. V was pared by 3 bases and J by 9 bases, with 8 bases of the junction left unmatched. CDR3 length: 14 amino acids. From germline, CDR1 is SGHTA and CDR2 FQGNSA. In nucleotides, the CDR3 is TGTGCCAGCAGCTTGCGCGGGAGTATCAGTGAGCAGTTCTTC. Translation: CASSLRGSISEQFF.

A single count supports this clone. The gene calls are TRBV28 and TRBJ1-5, with D possibly matching TRBD1 (5 bases). Trimming removed 5 bases from V and 1 base from J, with 18 bases in between. CDR1 and CDR2 from the germline V gene are MDHEN and SYDVKM. CDR3 size: 17 residues. The CDR3 sequence: CASSLSREFWSNQPQHF. CDR3 bases: TGTGCCAGCAGTCTCAGCAGGGAATTTTGGAGCAATCAGCCCCAGCATTTT.

The chain links TRBV6-1 to TRBJ1-2, with D hard to call. Trimming removed 2 bases from V and 0 bases from J, with 10 bases in between. This CDR3 is built from 15 residues. Germline V gives CDR1 MNHNS, CDR2 SASEGT. For the CDR3, the DNA is TGTGCCAGCAGTGAACAGGTTCCTGCTAACTATGGCTACACCTTC. This encodes CASSEQVPANYGYTF.

CDR3 sequence (DNA): TGTGCCAGCAGCGTCAGGGACAGGGGTCAAGGTGGGGCCAACGTCCTGACTTTC. The encoded protein is CASSVRDRGQGGANVLTF. The chain links TRBV9 to TRBJ2-6, with TRBD1 matching 10 bases. Germline trimming cut 2 bases from V and 3 bases from J; bases unmatched to any gene: 8. The CDR3 has 18 amino acids. Per germline, CDR1 SGDLS and CDR2 YYNGEE.

This clone occurred once. The chain combines TRBV23-1 with TRBJ1-4; D is undetermined. TRBV23-1 is reported as an ORF; its role is uncertain. This CDR3 comprises 13 residues. Trimming took 0 bases from V and 15 from J, leaving 14 bases between them. The CDR3 DNA follows: TGCGCCAGCAGTCAATCCTCGGCTCAGCAGGTGTTTTTT. Translating gives CASSQSSAQQVFF.

The gene calls are TRBV6-2 or TRBV6-3 and TRBJ2-7; D gene uncertain. Trimming removed 0 bases from V and 7 bases from J, with 13 bases in between. The CDR3 spans 14 residues. Germline V gene data show CDR1 as MNHEY and CDR2 as SVGEGT. CDR3 protein: CASSYSLGTLEQYF. CDR3 nucleotides: TGTGCCAGCAGTTACTCCCTTGGAACTTTGGAGCAGTACTTC.

This chain connects TRBV9 to TRBJ2-5; 10 bases are a match to TRBD2. The CDR3 spans 16 residues. After removal of 2 bases from V and 5 bases from J, the junction contained 9 bases not matched to a gene. CDR1 and CDR2 from the germline V gene are SGDLS and YYNGEE. The CDR3, as DNA: TGTGCCAGCAGCGTCGCCCTAGCGGGAGCTTGGGAGACCCAGTACTTC. It is translated as CASSVALAGAWETQYF.

The V gene is TRBV5-1, the J gene TRBJ1-2; D gene ambiguous. The CDR3 contains 12 residues. The germline gives CDR1 SGHRS, CDR2 YFSETQ. Trimming left V 5 bases short and J 4 bases short, with 9 bases between. In nucleotides, the CDR3 is TGCGCCAGCAGGGGTCAAGCCTATGGCTACACCTTC. This gives the protein CASRGQAYGYTF.

V and J are TRBV19 and TRBJ1-5; D unclear. V lost 2 bases and J 7 bases, leaving 15 bases between the germline ends. The CDR3 has 15 residues. Germline loops: CDR1 LNHDA, CDR2 SQIVND (reference sequence). The CDR3 loop is CASSISLGFVQPQHF. The DNA for the CDR3 is TGTGCCAGTAGTATATCACTAGGGTTTGTCCAGCCCCAGCATTTT.

This chain joins TRBV9 and TRBJ2-1; D may be TRBD1 (5 bases). Germline-derived CDR1 and CDR2 are SGDLS and YYNGEE. Trimming removed 3 bases from V and 8 bases from J, with 9 bases in between. The CDR3 is 12 amino acids. CDR3 in DNA: TGTGCCAGCAGCGCGGACATTGATGAGCAGTTCTTC. This encodes CASSADIDEQFF.

The rearrangement uses TRBV12-5 and TRBJ2-3; D unresolved. The length of the CDR3 is 14 residues. V shed 0 bases and J shed 8 bases, with 12 bases lying between them. Germline-derived CDR1 and CDR2 are LGHNT and FRNRAP. The CDR3 here is CASGLVSSRGTQYF. The CDR3 DNA follows: TGTGCTAGTGGTTTGGTAAGCTCGCGTGGTACGCAGTATTTT.

The chain recombines TRBV6-2 or TRBV6-3 with TRBJ2-3; 11 bases match TRBD2. Germline V gives CDR1 MNHEY, CDR2 SVGEGT. CDR3 size: 16 residues. V lost 2 bases to trimming and J lost 8 bases; unmatched junction nucleotides: 9. CDR3 sequence (DNA): TGTGCCAGCAGTTACCAACTAGCGGGAGTATATAGTACGCAGTATTTT. Its translation: CASSYQLAGVYSTQYF.

In this sample, this clone turned up a few times. The V call is TRBV7-7, the J call TRBJ2-2; D is undetermined. The V end was cut by 4 bases, the J end by 5 bases, with 14 bases between. The CDR3 extends over 15 amino acids. CDR1 SSHAT and CDR2 FNYEAQ come from the germline V gene (reference sequence). The CDR3 DNA reads as TGTGCCAGCAGCTCCCGGGCCAGTGGGACCGGGGAGCTGTTTTTT. Amino acids: CASSSRASGTGELFF. Supplemented by reference TRBV7-7 and TRBJ2-2, the full variable domain reads GAGVSQSPRYKVTKRGQDVTLRCDPISSHATLYWYQQALGQGPEFLTYFNYEAQPDKSGLPSDRFSAERPEGSISTLTIQRTEQRDSAMYRCASSSRASGTGELFFGEGSRLTVL.

A remark on this clone: Being one base from a much bigger clone, this may be a read error. The chain couples TRBV7-8 to TRBJ1-1, with D possibly TRBD1 on 5 matching bases. Trimming pared 4 bases from V and 1 base from J, leaving 7 bases between. There are 13 residues in the CDR3. Per the germline V gene, CDR1 is SGHVS and CDR2 is FQNEAQ. The CDR3: CASSSTENTEAFF. The CDR3 nucleotides are TGTGCCAGCAGCTCGACAGAGAACACTGAAGCTTTCTTT.

V gene TRBV14 combines with J gene TRBJ2-7; TRBD1 matches 9 bases. In germline, CDR1 is SGHDN, CDR2 FVKESK. The trim removed 4 bases at V and 0 bases at J, leaving 7 bases unmatched. This CDR3 comprises 16 residues. The DNA for the CDR3 is TGTGCCAGCAGCCGCCCGGGGACAGGGAGCTCCTACGAGCAGTACTTC. It encodes CASSRPGTGSSYEQYF. Drawing the rest from reference TRBV14 and TRBJ2-7, the complete variable domain is EAGVTQFPSHSVIEKGQTVTLRCDPISGHDNLYWYRRVMGKEIKFLLHFVKESKQDESGMPNNRFLAERTGGTYSTLKVQPAELEDSGVYFCASSRPGTGSSYEQYFGPGTRLTVT.

In DNA form, the CDR3 reads TGTGCAAGTCGCTTAGGACTAGCGAGCAGCTACGAGCAGTACTTC. It encodes CASRLGLASSYEQYF. The chain uses TRBV12-2 and TRBJ2-7; the DNA was not compared with TRBD2, the D call given in the table. TRBV12-2 is flagged as a pseudogene. This CDR3 comprises 15 residues.

The J gene is TRBJ2-7, the V gene TRBV2; 9 positions match TRBD1. The germline CDR1 and CDR2 sequences are SNHLY and FYNNEI. This CDR3 is 11 amino acids long. The ends lost 8 bases at V and 4 bases at J; junction bases unmatched: 0. The CDR3: CASGTGYEQYF. CDR3 coding DNA: TGTGCCAGCGGGACAGGGTACGAGCAGTACTTC.

The V gene is TRBV28, the J gene TRBJ2-1; 8 nucleotides match TRBD1. The V gene's germline CDR1 is MDHEN and CDR2 SYDVKM. The J segment lost 0 bases and the V segment lost 4 bases, leaving 11 bases of the junction unmatched. CDR3 length: 18 residues. CDR3 DNA: TGTGCCAGCAGTTCCTTCCCGGGACAGGTGATCTCCTACAATGAGCAGTTCTTC. Translated: CASSSFPGQVISYNEQFF.

This sequence joins TRBV20-1 and TRBJ2-4; D is uncertain. The V end was cut by 6 bases, the J end by 3 bases, with 6 bases between. Germline loops: CDR1 DFQATT, CDR2 SNEGSKA (reference sequence). This CDR3 has 11 residues. The CDR3 DNA is TGCAGTGCCCTTGGCAAAAACATTCAGTACTTC. Its protein is CSALGKNIQYF.